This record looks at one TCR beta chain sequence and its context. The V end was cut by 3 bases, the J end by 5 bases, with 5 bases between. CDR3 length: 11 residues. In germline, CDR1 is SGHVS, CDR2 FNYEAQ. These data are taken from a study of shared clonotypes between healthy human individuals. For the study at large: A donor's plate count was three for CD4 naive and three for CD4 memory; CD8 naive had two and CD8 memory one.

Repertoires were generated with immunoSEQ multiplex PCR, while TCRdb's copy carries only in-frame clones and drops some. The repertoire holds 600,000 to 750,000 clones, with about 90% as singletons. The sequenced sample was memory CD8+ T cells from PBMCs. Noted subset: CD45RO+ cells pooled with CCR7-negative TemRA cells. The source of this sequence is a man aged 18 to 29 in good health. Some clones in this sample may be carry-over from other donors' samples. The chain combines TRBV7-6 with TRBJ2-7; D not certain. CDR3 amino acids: CASSFRDEQYF. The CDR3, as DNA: TGTGCCAGCAGCTTTAGGGACGAGCAGTACTTC.